These 23 T cell receptor beta chains came from one sample sequenced in a study of cytomegalovirus exposure and HLA in healthy donors. PCR amplification relied on 60 Vbeta primers (plus 13 Jbeta primers). The data were produced by immunoSEQ multiplex PCR, yet TCRdb's version contains in-frame clones alone and is incomplete. The repertoire holds roughly 200,000 clones, about 77% seen once, with 2.9% in the top ten. The sample was PBMCs. The receptor source for this set is a woman in her twenties or thirties in good health and CMV-seronegative.

V and J are TRBV6-5 and TRBJ1-2; a possible D gene is TRBD1 (6 bases). In germline, CDR1 is MNHEY, CDR2 SVGAGI. V was pared by 6 bases and J by 3 bases, with 17 bases between. The CDR3 is 15 residues long. The CDR3 nucleotides read TGTGCCAGCAGGCCGATACAGGGCGCTGACTATGGCTACACCTTC. Translation gives CASRPIQGADYGYTF.

This clone was picked up one time. The chain joins TRBV6-5 to TRBJ1-4; tentative D call: TRBD1 (6 bases). Trimming cost V 10 bases and J 4 bases, with 13 bases left between them. Germline-derived CDR1 and CDR2 are MNHEY and SVGAGI. This CDR3 has 13 amino acids. The CDR3 DNA is TGTGCCACCACGGACAGACTTAATGAAAAACTGTTTTTT. This translates into CATTDRLNEKLFF.

On this clone: A read error may account for a junction end that differs from germline. The chain is built from TRBV7-9 and TRBJ2-1; 12 nucleotides match TRBD2. The CDR3 sequence is 16 residues long. Germline CDR1 is SEHNR and CDR2 is FQNEAQ (reference sequence). The CDR3 is CSSSSGLAGLDNEQFF. The DNA of the CDR3 is TGTTCCAGCAGCTCGGGACTAGCGGGCCTCGACAATGAGCAGTTCTTC.

This sequence joins TRBV5-1 and TRBJ1-4, with D possibly matching TRBD1 (5 bases). CDR1 is SGHRS and CDR2 is YFSETQ in the germline V gene. The CDR3 loop spans 16 amino acids. V was shortened by 0 bases and J by 6 bases, with 15 bases between the two germline ends. The CDR3 DNA sequence: TGCGCCAGCAGCTTGGATGGGGCTGTAAGCTATGAAAAACTGTTTTTT. It yields the protein CASSLDGAVSYEKLFF.

Only a few counts were recorded for this clone. The chain is built from TRBV5-1 and TRBJ2-7; D call uncertain. Germline V gene sequence: CDR1 SGHRS, CDR2 YFSETQ. This CDR3 is 14 amino acids long. Trimming removed 5 bases at V and 0 bases at J, with 12 bases between. As DNA, the CDR3 is TGCGCCAGCAGGCCGTTGCTGAGCTCCTACGAGCAGTACTTC. Protein sequence: CASRPLLSSYEQYF.

The rearrangement uses TRBV9 and TRBJ1-1, with a weak D call TRBD1 (5 bases). Trimming cost V 3 bases and J 2 bases, with 17 bases left between them. The V gene's germline CDR1 is SGDLS and CDR2 YYNGEE. The CDR3 contains 16 residues. Here the CDR3 reads CASSESPIQGNTEAFF. The CDR3, as DNA: TGTGCCAGCAGCGAGTCCCCTATCCAGGGCAACACTGAAGCTTTCTTT.

This chain joins TRBV12-5 and TRBJ1-2; a possible D gene is TRBD1 (5 bases). The V and J ends lost 0 bases and 5 bases respectively, with 10 bases between them. The CDR3 is 14 residues long. Germline V CDR1 and CDR2: LGHNT, FRNRAP. The chain's CDR3 is CASGLVLGGYGYTF. In DNA, the CDR3 is TGTGCTAGTGGTTTGGTACTGGGGGGATATGGCTACACCTTC.

J is TRBJ1-3 and V is TRBV9; 7 bases agree with TRBD1. The CDR3 is 16 amino acids. Germline V gene lookup returns CDR1 SGDLS and CDR2 YYNGEE. V shed 4 bases, J shed 0 bases, and the junction held 7 bases outside the gene matches. The CDR3: CASSLQQGRSGNTIYF. The CDR3 nucleotides are TGTGCCAGCAGCCTCCAACAGGGGCGCTCTGGAAACACCATATATTTT.

This chain joins TRBV27 and TRBJ1-5, with a possible D match to TRBD1 (6 bases). Trimming left V 5 bases short and J 6 bases short, with 14 bases between. Germline CDR1 is MNHEY and CDR2 is SMNVEV (reference sequence). The CDR3 is made up of 14 amino acids. CDR3 loop: CASSPEGGIQPQHF. CDR3 bases: TGTGCCAGCAGTCCCGAAGGGGGTATTCAGCCCCAGCATTTT.

V usage is TRBV10-3 and J usage is TRBJ2-7; unclear D gene. V was pared by 2 bases and J by 6 bases, with 14 bases between. The CDR3 covers 14 residues. Germline V CDR1 and CDR2: ENHRY, SYGVKD. In nucleotides, the CDR3 is TGTGCCATCAGTGAGCCTTTCCCGGGTGGCGAGCAGTACTTC. It is translated as CAISEPFPGGEQYF.

This rearrangement joins TRBV25-1 to TRBJ2-1, with 9 nucleotides matching TRBD1. The CDR3 is 13 amino acids. Germline CDR1 MGHDK, CDR2 SYGVNS. V trimming: 7 bases; J trimming: 7 bases; junction bases outside the gene matches: 5. CDR3 sequence reads: CASNHRGLNEQFF. The CDR3 DNA reads as TGTGCCAGCAACCACAGGGGGCTGAATGAGCAGTTCTTC.

In this sample, this clone turned up a few times. Other DNA sequences in this specimen translate into the identical CDR3. Here the CDR3 reads CASSGTANYGYTF. As DNA, the CDR3 is TGTGCCAGCTCCGGGACAGCTAACTATGGCTACACCTTC. J is TRBJ1-2 and V is TRBV2, with 7 bases that match TRBD1. Germline V lookup: CDR1 SNHLY, CDR2 FYNNEI. The V segment lost 8 bases and the J segment 0 bases; nucleotides outside the gene matches: 3. The CDR3 loop spans 13 amino acids.

The chain has TRBV7-9 and TRBJ2-7, with D possibly TRBD1 on 6 matching bases. Looked up from germline, CDR1 is SEHNR and CDR2 is FQNEAQ (reference sequence). V was pared by 4 bases and J by 3 bases, with 19 bases between. There are 16 residues in the CDR3. CDR3 region: CASSWGLTDVFYEQYF. The CDR3 nucleotides read TGTGCCAGCAGCTGGGGGCTGACGGACGTCTTCTACGAGCAGTACTTC.

The chain has TRBV30 and TRBJ2-7, with D possibly TRBD1 on 5 matching bases. The CDR3 covers 12 residues. The V gene's germline CDR1 is GTSNPN and CDR2 SVGIG (reference sequence). Trimming took off 2 bases at V and 2 bases at J, with 7 bases between the two ends. CDR3 protein: CAWSSTAYEQYF. The DNA for the CDR3 is TGTGCCTGGAGTTCGACAGCCTACGAGCAGTACTTC.

This chain links TRBV21-1 with TRBJ2-7; TRBD1 is taken as the D call from the table, unchecked against the DNA. TRBV21-1 constitutes a pseudogene. The length of the CDR3 is 13 residues. CDR3 region: CASSRQGRYEQYF. The CDR3 DNA follows: TGTGCCAGCAGCCGACAGGGGAGGTACGAGCAGTACTTC.

The chain recombines TRBV5-4 with TRBJ2-5, with a tentative D call TRBD1 (5 bases). The J call may be mistaken, given a closer DNA end match to TRBJ2-7. The CDR3 totals 15 residues. The germline V gene has CDR1 SGHNT and CDR2 YYREEE (reference sequence). DNA for the CDR3: TGTGCCAGCAGCTGGAGCTCAGGGAAAGGGTACGAGCAGTACTTC. Its protein product is CASSWSSGKGYEQYF.

The chain employs TRBV9 and TRBJ1-4, with 7 bases matching TRBD1. The CDR3 contains 15 residues. Germline V gene data show CDR1 as SGDLS and CDR2 as YYNGEE. The V segment lost 4 bases and the J segment 4 bases; nucleotides outside the gene matches: 7. CDR3 nucleotide sequence: TGTGCCAGCAGCTCGCGGGACAGTTTTAATGAAAAACTGTTTTTT. It specifies CASSSRDSFNEKLFF. The full variable domain, in which reference TRBV9 and TRBJ1-4 provide the parts outside the CDR3, is DSGVTQTPKHLITATGQRVTLRCSPRSGDLSVYWYQQSLDQGLQFLIQYYNGEERAKGNILERFSAQQFPDLHSELNLSSLELGDSALYFCASSSRDSFNEKLFFGSGTQLSVL.

The chain has TRBV7-9 and TRBJ1-4; D unresolved. The CDR3 length is 14 residues. Germline V gene sequence: CDR1 SEHNR, CDR2 FQNEAQ (reference sequence). V lost 8 bases, J lost 4 bases, and 14 bases lay in between. The CDR3 spells CASARYAYNEKLFF. CDR3 sequence (DNA): TGTGCCAGCGCCCGGTACGCTTATAATGAAAAACTGTTTTTT.

The chain employs TRBV30 and TRBJ1-5, with D hard to call. This CDR3 spans 13 amino acids. Trimming left V 2 bases short and J 4 bases short, with 9 bases between. Germline CDR1 and CDR2: GTSNPN and SVGIG (reference sequence). The CDR3 region is CAWSILGNQPQHF. The CDR3 region has the DNA TGTGCCTGGAGTATCCTCGGGAATCAGCCCCAGCATTTT.

V and J are TRBV5-1 and TRBJ1-1, with 8 positions matching TRBD1. The CDR3 sequence is 16 residues long. CDR1 and CDR2 (germline): SGHRS, YFSETQ. J was trimmed by 1 base and V by 0 bases; bases with no gene match: 5. The CDR3 nucleotides are TGCGCCAGCAGCTTGGCCACAGGACAGGGGAACACTGAAGCTTTCTTT. Translating it yields CASSLATGQGNTEAFF.

The V and J genes are TRBV6-5 and TRBJ1-4; unclear D gene. Germline lookup yields CDR1 MNHEY and CDR2 SVGAGI. V lost 6 bases, J lost 3 bases, and 8 bases lay in between. The CDR3 has 13 residues. The CDR3 coding sequence is TGTGCCAGCAGCCCAGTCCCTAATGAAAAACTGTTTTTT. It translates to CASSPVPNEKLFF.

The CDR3 region has the DNA TGTGCCAGCAGCGTAGCTCGGGGTCTTACGAACACCGGGGAGCTGTTTTTT. Amino acid sequence: CASSVARGLTNTGELFF. V is TRBV9 and J is TRBJ2-2; weak D call: TRBD2 (5 bases). Trimming stripped 0 bases from V and 0 bases from J, with 12 bases between. This CDR3 has 17 residues. In germline, CDR1 is SGDLS, CDR2 YYNGEE.

J is TRBJ1-1 and V is TRBV5-1; possibly TRBD1 for D (5 bases). The CDR3 consists of 12 residues. Germline V lookup: CDR1 SGHRS, CDR2 YFSETQ. Trimming pared 5 bases from V and 6 bases from J, leaving 11 bases between. The DNA for the CDR3 is TGCGCCAGCAGTTACGGGGGGTCTGAAGCTTTCTTT. Residues: CASSYGGSEAFF.